Listed here are 27 T cell receptor beta chains from one sample, sequenced in a study of blood T cell repertoires in COVID-19. TCRdb's copy holds only in-frame clones and misses some; the assay was immunoSEQ multiplex PCR. In the table there are 200,000 or so clones, about 86% of which are singletons. The sequenced sample was PBMCs or T cells enriched from blood (not recorded which). The receptors derive from a man aged 35 to 55 who had recovered from COVID-19.

In this sample, this clone turned up a few times. Germline and junction disagree at one end, which may indicate a read error. This chain joins TRBV24-1 and TRBJ2-1; TRBD2 might be the D (6 bases). This CDR3 has 15 amino acids. The germline V gene has CDR1 KGHDR and CDR2 SFDVKD. The CDR3 coding sequence is TGTGCCACCAGTGAGGCCGGGACTTCCTTCAATGAGCAGTTCTTC. Encoded protein: CATSEAGTSFNEQFF.

V is TRBV5-1 and J is TRBJ2-3, with D maybe TRBD1 (6 bases). This CDR3 spans 13 amino acids. Trimming pared 4 bases from V and 7 bases from J, leaving 13 bases between. Germline V gene data show CDR1 as SGHRS and CDR2 as YFSETQ. CDR3 DNA sequence: TGCGCCAGCAGCCCCAACCAGGGGAATACGCAGTATTTT. It specifies CASSPNQGNTQYF.

The gene calls are TRBV7-8 and TRBJ1-1, with D unresolved. The CDR3 extends over 14 amino acids. In germline, CDR1 is SGHVS, CDR2 FQNEAQ. Trimming removed 1 base from V and 0 bases from J, with 6 bases in between. CDR3 residues: CASSLDTVNTEAFF. DNA of the CDR3: TGTGCCAGCAGCTTAGATACGGTGAACACTGAAGCTTTCTTT.

The chain is built from TRBV20-1 and TRBJ2-5; D is perhaps TRBD1 (6 bases). CDR1 is DFQATT, CDR2 SNEGSKA, per germline (reference sequence). This CDR3 spans 13 amino acids. Trimming took 3 bases from V and 1 from J, leaving 9 bases between them. The CDR3 region is CSASGQSQETQYF. Here the CDR3 DNA reads TGCAGTGCTAGTGGACAGTCCCAAGAGACCCAGTACTTC.

This clone appeared once. V gene TRBV5-1 combines with J gene TRBJ1-4, with 8 bases fitting TRBD1. The V gene's germline CDR1 is SGHRS and CDR2 YFSETQ. The CDR3 consists of 15 residues. J gave up 5 bases and V 0 bases, and 3 bases lay outside the gene matches. The CDR3 sequence: CASSLGDRPNEKLFF. In DNA, the CDR3 is TGCGCCAGCAGCTTGGGGGACAGGCCGAATGAAAAACTGTTTTTT.

This clone has more than one count but fewer than ten. The chain joins TRBV7-2 to TRBJ2-5, with unresolved D. Trimming cost V 1 base and J 4 bases, with 7 bases left between them. The CDR3 runs 13 residues. Germline lookup yields CDR1 SGHTA and CDR2 FQGNSA. This CDR3 reads CASSLVSGETQYF. CDR3 coding DNA: TGTGCCAGCAGCTTAGTATCGGGAGAGACCCAGTACTTC.

This rearrangement joins TRBV10-3 to TRBJ2-5, with 7 nucleotides matching TRBD1. This CDR3 spans 14 amino acids. The germline CDR1 and CDR2 sequences are ENHRY and SYGVKD. With V trimmed by 1 base and J by 4 bases, 3 bases remained unmatched. CDR3 amino acids: CAISELTGTETQYF. The CDR3 nucleotides are TGTGCCATCAGTGAGTTGACAGGGACAGAGACCCAGTACTTC.

The V gene is TRBV4-1, the J gene TRBJ1-3; 7 nucleotides line up with TRBD1. After removal of 4 bases from V and 2 bases from J, the junction contained 8 bases not matched to a gene. The CDR3 contains 16 residues. Germline CDR1 MGHRA, CDR2 YSYEKL. DNA of the CDR3: TGCGCCAGCAGCCTAACGGAGACAGGGACTGGAAACACCATATATTTT. Its translation: CASSLTETGTGNTIYF.

The V and J genes are TRBV4-3 and TRBJ1-4, with 7 bases fitting TRBD1. The junction had 9 bases not matched to a gene; V was cut back by 4 bases and J by 7 bases. CDR3 length: 15 amino acids. Germline-derived CDR1 and CDR2 are LGHNA and YSLEER. The CDR3 nucleotides read TGCGCCAGCAGCCCCTACAGGGGAAACGTTGAAAAACTGTTTTTT. Translating it yields CASSPYRGNVEKLFF.

The chain couples TRBV27 to TRBJ1-1; 8 bases line up with TRBD1. Per the germline V gene, CDR1 is MNHEY and CDR2 is SMNVEV (reference sequence). The CDR3 totals 14 residues. V lost 3 bases and J lost 14; bases outside the gene matches: 14. CDR3 region: CASSFSLTGQVLFF. In DNA form, the CDR3 reads TGTGCCAGCAGTTTTAGTTTGACGGGACAGGTTCTCTTCTTT.

The chain recombines TRBV7-2 with TRBJ1-5; D unclear. Per germline, CDR1 SGHTA and CDR2 FQGNSA. CDR3 length: 16 amino acids. V shed 4 bases and J shed 1 base, with 14 bases lying between them. CDR3 nucleotide sequence: TGTGCCAGCAGCTCGGGAGGAGCCTTCAGCAATCAGCCCCAGCATTTT. Residues: CASSSGGAFSNQPQHF.

The V call is TRBV2, the J call TRBJ1-2; D might be TRBD1 (6 bases). The CDR3 length is 13 residues. V lost 7 bases to trimming and J lost 3 bases, with 12 bases between them. In germline, CDR1 is SNHLY, CDR2 FYNNEI. Written as DNA, the CDR3 is TGTGCCAGCACTACAGGACAGCACTATGGCTACACCTTC. Its protein is CASTTGQHYGYTF.

The chain joins TRBV5-1 to TRBJ1-2; 10 bases line up with TRBD1. V gave up 5 bases and J gave up 5 bases; unmatched junction bases: 6. The CDR3 has 14 amino acids. Germline loops: CDR1 SGHRS, CDR2 YFSETQ. For the CDR3, the DNA is TGCGCCAGCAGGCAGGGACAGGGGATGTATGGCTACACCTTC. This sequence encodes CASRQGQGMYGYTF.

This clone was counted a single time. The rearrangement joins TRBV2 to TRBJ2-3; D call uncertain. Germline CDR1 SNHLY, CDR2 FYNNEI. V shed 1 base and J shed 6 bases, with 11 bases lying between them. The CDR3 is 14 residues long. The CDR3 DNA reads TGTGCCAGCAGTGAAGTTCAGGTGGTTGATACGCAGTATTTT. Translating it yields CASSEVQVVDTQYF. Full variable domain (rest looked up from reference TRBV2 and TRBJ2-3): EPEVTQTPSHQVTQMGQEVILRCVPISNHLYFYWYRQILGQKVEFLVSFYNNEISEKSEIFDDQFSVERPDGSNFTLKIRSTKLEDSAMYFCASSEVQVVDTQYFGPGTRLTVL.

V is TRBV19 and J is TRBJ1-1; TRBD1 matches 8 bases. J gave up 1 base and V 5 bases, and 3 bases lay outside the gene matches. The CDR3 covers 14 residues. The germline gives CDR1 LNHDA, CDR2 SQIVND (reference sequence). CDR3 sequence reads: CASSVQGGNTEAFF. CDR3 nucleotide sequence: TGTGCCAGTAGTGTACAGGGGGGGAACACTGAAGCTTTCTTT.

The DNA of the CDR3 is TGTGCCAGCAGCGGAGACAGTTTCCAAAGGAACACCATATATTTT. It is translated as CASSGDSFQRNTIYF. The V and J genes are TRBV9 and TRBJ1-3, with D possibly TRBD1 on 5 matching bases. Germline V gives CDR1 SGDLS, CDR2 YYNGEE. Trimming removed 3 bases from V and 7 bases from J, with 17 bases in between. This CDR3 spans 15 amino acids.

This clone has just a few counts. The chain recombines TRBV2 with TRBJ1-3, with D possibly being TRBD1 (5 bases). Per the germline V gene, CDR1 is SNHLY and CDR2 is FYNNEI. The CDR3 consists of 13 residues. Trimming stripped 6 bases from V and 2 bases from J, with 8 bases between. The CDR3 is CASRQGPGNTIYF. CDR3 DNA: TGTGCCAGCAGGCAGGGTCCTGGAAACACCATATATTTT.

This sequence joins TRBV28 and TRBJ2-1; 8 positions agree with TRBD1. Looked up from germline, CDR1 is MDHEN and CDR2 is SYDVKM. The V gene end was trimmed by 8 bases and the J gene end by 6 bases; junction bases not matched to a gene: 12. The CDR3 extends over 15 amino acids. CDR3 sequence reads: CASFQVGQGANEQFF. CDR3 coding DNA: TGTGCCAGCTTTCAAGTAGGGCAGGGGGCCAATGAGCAGTTCTTC.

This clone was observed a few times. The chain recombines TRBV6-4 with TRBJ1-2; D gene uncertain. The V end lost 2 bases, the J end lost 5 bases, and 12 bases lay between the germline ends. This CDR3 has 14 amino acids. Germline CDR1 MRHNA, CDR2 SNTAGT. In nucleotides, the CDR3 is TGTGCCAGCAGTGACGGCGGGAAACCTTATGGCTACACCTTC. Protein product: CASSDGGKPYGYTF.

V gene TRBV28 combines with J gene TRBJ1-6; perhaps TRBD1 as D (6 bases). Trimming took 4 bases from V and 9 from J, leaving 25 bases between them. CDR3 length: 18 amino acids. Germline loops: CDR1 MDHEN, CDR2 SYDVKM. CDR3 protein: CASSSGLILGARRSPLHF. The CDR3 coding sequence is TGTGCCAGCAGTTCCGGGCTAATCTTGGGGGCGAGACGTTCACCCCTCCACTTT.

V is TRBV10-3 and J is TRBJ1-3; maybe TRBD1 (5 bases). Germline V lookup: CDR1 ENHRY, CDR2 SYGVKD. Trimming pared 8 bases from V and 3 bases from J, leaving 14 bases between. The CDR3 is 14 amino acids. CDR3 in amino acids: CAIRLDTGGNTIYF. CDR3 coding DNA: TGTGCCATCCGGCTGGACACTGGTGGAAACACCATATATTTT.

The V gene is TRBV7-2, the J gene TRBJ2-7; 7 nucleotides agree with TRBD1. The CDR3 is 15 amino acids. V lost 2 bases and J lost 2; bases outside the gene matches: 6. Germline-derived CDR1 and CDR2 are SGHTA and FQGNSA. Written as DNA, the CDR3 is TGTGCCAGCAGCTTATCCCCGGGACAGACCTACGAGCAGTACTTC. The encoded protein is CASSLSPGQTYEQYF.

The chain links TRBV29-1 to TRBJ2-7; 7 positions agree with TRBD1. After removal of 1 base from V and 3 bases from J, the junction contained 3 bases not matched to a gene. This CDR3 is 13 amino acids long. CDR1 SQVTM and CDR2 ANQGSEA come from the germline V gene. The chain's CDR3 is CSVEGNRGYEQYF. CDR3 in DNA: TGCAGCGTTGAAGGGAACAGGGGCTACGAGCAGTACTTC.

The chain carries TRBV6-1 and TRBJ1-5, with 8 bases lining up with TRBD1. Germline V gives CDR1 MNHNS, CDR2 SASEGT. J lost 2 bases, V lost 2 bases, and 2 bases had no gene match. This CDR3 is built from 15 residues. This CDR3 is CASSEQGAGNQPQHF. CDR3 coding DNA: TGTGCCAGCAGTGAACAGGGGGCAGGCAATCAGCCCCAGCATTTT.

The rearrangement links TRBV11-1 to TRBJ2-5; tentative D call: TRBD2 (6 bases). Germline CDR1 and CDR2: SGHAT and FQDESV (reference sequence). The germline V and J ends were trimmed by 4 bases and 1 base, with 13 bases remaining between them. The CDR3 spans 15 residues. CDR3 loop: CASSSGAGPQETQYF. The CDR3 nucleotides read TGTGCCAGCAGCTCTGGGGCGGGGCCCCAAGAGACCCAGTACTTC.

The CDR3 region has the DNA TGTGCCAGCAGAAGTAGACAGGGCGGCAGCAATCAGCCCCAGCATTTT. This gives the protein CASRSRQGGSNQPQHF. The chain recombines TRBV6-6 with TRBJ1-5; 7 bases match TRBD1. Trimming took 6 bases from V and 1 from J; bases not matched to a gene: 9. The CDR3 is 16 amino acids. The germline V gene encodes CDR1 MNHNY and CDR2 SVGAGI (reference sequence).

The chain combines TRBV5-4 with TRBJ1-2; possibly TRBD1 for D (5 bases). There are 12 residues in the CDR3. Trimming pared 2 bases from V and 4 bases from J, leaving 6 bases between. Germline CDR1 and CDR2: SGHNT and YYREEE (reference sequence). CDR3 protein: CASSFDSYGYTF. In nucleotides, the CDR3 is TGTGCCAGCAGCTTCGACAGCTATGGCTACACCTTC.